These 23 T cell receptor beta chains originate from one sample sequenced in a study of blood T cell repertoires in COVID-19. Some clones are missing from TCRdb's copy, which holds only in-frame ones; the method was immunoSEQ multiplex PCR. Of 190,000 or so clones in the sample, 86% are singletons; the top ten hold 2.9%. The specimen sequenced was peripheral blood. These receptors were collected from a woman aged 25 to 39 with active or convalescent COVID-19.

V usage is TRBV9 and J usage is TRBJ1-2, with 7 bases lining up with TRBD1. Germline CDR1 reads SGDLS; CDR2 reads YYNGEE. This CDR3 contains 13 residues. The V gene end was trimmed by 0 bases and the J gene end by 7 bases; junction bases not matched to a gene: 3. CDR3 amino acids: CASSVEGGGGYTF. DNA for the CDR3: TGTGCCAGCAGCGTAGAAGGGGGCGGTGGCTACACCTTC.

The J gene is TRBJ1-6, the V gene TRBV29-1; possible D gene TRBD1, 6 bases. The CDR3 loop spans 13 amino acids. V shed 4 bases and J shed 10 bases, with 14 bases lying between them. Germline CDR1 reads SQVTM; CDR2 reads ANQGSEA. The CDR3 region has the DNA TGCAGCGTTGGTAAGGGGGACGGCTCACCCCTCCACTTT. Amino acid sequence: CSVGKGDGSPLHF. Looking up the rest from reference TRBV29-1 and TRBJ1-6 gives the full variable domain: SAVISQKPSRDICQRGTSLTIQCQVDSQVTMMFWYRQQPGQSLTLIATANQGSEATYESGFVIDKFPISRPNLTFSTLTVSNMSPEDSSIYLCSVGKGDGSPLHFGNGTRLTVT.

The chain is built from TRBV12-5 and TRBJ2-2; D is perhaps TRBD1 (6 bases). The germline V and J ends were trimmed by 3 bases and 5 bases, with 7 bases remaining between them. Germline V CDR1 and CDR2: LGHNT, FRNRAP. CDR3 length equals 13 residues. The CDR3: CASGLGGTGELFF. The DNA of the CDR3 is TGTGCTAGTGGTTTAGGGGGAACCGGGGAGCTGTTTTTT.

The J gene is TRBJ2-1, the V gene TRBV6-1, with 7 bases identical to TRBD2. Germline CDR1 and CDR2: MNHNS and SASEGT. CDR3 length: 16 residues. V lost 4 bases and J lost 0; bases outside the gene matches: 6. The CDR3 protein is CASSGGLPTSYNEQFF. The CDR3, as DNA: TGTGCCAGCAGTGGGGGACTACCGACCTCCTACAATGAGCAGTTCTTC.

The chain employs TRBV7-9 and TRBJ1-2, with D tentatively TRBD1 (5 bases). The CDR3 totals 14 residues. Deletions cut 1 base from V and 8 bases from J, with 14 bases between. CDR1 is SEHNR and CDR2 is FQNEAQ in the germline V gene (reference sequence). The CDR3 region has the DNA TGTGCCAGCAGCTTAGACGGCAGCCCAGGGGGCTACACCTTC. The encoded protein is CASSLDGSPGGYTF.

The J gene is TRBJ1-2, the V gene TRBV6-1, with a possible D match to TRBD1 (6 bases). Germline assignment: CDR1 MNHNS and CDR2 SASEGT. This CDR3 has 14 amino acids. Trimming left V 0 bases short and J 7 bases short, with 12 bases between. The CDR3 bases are TGTGCCAGCAGTGAAGCGCGGGGGCTAGGTGGCTACACCTTC. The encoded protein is CASSEARGLGGYTF.

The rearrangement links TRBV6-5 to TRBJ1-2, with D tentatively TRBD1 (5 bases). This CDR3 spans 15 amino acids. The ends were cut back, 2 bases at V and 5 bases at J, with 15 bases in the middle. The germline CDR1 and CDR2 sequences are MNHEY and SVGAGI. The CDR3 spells CASSYRRGAGYGYTF. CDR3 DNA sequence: TGTGCCAGCAGTTACCGTAGAGGGGCGGGATATGGCTACACCTTC.

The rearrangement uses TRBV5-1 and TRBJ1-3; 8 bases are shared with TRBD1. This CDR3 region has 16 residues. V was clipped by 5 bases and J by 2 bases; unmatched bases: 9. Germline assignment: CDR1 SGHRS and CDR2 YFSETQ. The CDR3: CASRPSATGAGNTIYF. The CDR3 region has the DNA TGCGCCAGCAGGCCGTCAGCGACAGGGGCTGGAAACACCATATATTTT.

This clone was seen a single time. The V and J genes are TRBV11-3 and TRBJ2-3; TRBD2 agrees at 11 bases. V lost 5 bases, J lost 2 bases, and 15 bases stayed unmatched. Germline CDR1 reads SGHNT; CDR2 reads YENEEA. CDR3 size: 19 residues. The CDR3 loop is CASSARLAGHLRTTDTQYF. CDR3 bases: TGTGCCAGCAGCGCGCGACTAGCGGGGCACCTCAGGACCACAGATACGCAGTATTTT.

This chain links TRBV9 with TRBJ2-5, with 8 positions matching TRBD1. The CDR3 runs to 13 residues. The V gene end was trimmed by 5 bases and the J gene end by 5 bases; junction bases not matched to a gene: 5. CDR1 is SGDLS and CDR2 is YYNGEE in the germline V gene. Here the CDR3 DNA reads TGTGCCAGCAGTTCAGGGGGCCGGGAGACCCAGTACTTC. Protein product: CASSSGGRETQYF.

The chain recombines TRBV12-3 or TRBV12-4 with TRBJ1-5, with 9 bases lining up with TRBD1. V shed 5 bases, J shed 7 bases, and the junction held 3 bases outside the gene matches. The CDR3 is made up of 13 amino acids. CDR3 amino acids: CASSVDRGQPQHF. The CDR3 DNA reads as TGTGCCAGCAGTGTCGACAGGGGGCAGCCCCAGCATTTT.

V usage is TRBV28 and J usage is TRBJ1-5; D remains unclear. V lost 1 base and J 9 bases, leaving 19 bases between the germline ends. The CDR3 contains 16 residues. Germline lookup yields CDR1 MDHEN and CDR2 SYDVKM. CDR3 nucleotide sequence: TGTGCCAGCAGTTTATACGGTCCTCGCGTAATTGGGCCCCAGCATTTT. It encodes CASSLYGPRVIGPQHF.

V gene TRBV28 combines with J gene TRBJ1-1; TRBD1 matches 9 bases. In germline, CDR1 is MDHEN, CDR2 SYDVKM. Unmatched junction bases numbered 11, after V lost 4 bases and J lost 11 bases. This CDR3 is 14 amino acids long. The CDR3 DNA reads TGTGCCAGCAGTTCGACAGGGGGTATCAGTGTCGCTTTCTTT. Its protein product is CASSSTGGISVAFF.

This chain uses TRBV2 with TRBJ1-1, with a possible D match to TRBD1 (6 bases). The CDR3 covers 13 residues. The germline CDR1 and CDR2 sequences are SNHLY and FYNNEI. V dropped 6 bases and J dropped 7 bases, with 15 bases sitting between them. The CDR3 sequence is CASSGGPPGEAFF. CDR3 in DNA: TGTGCCAGCAGCGGGGGGCCGCCCGGTGAAGCTTTCTTT.

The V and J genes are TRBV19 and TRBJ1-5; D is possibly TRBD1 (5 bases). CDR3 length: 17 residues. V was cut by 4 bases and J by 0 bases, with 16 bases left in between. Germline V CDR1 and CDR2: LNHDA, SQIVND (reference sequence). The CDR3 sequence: CASSTRGGVYSNQPQHF. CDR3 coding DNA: TGTGCCAGTAGTACAAGGGGCGGGGTTTATAGCAATCAGCCCCAGCATTTT.

The CDR3 loop reads CASSARTSRGDEQYF. The DNA for the CDR3 is TGTGCCAGCAGCGCCCGAACTAGTAGAGGTGACGAGCAGTACTTC. The chain joins TRBV3-1 (or the pseudogene TRBV3-2) to TRBJ2-7; possible D gene TRBD2, 5 bases. The V end was cut by 5 bases, the J end by 5 bases, with 19 bases between. Germline V CDR1 and CDR2: LGHDT, YNNKEL (reference sequence). CDR3 size: 15 residues.

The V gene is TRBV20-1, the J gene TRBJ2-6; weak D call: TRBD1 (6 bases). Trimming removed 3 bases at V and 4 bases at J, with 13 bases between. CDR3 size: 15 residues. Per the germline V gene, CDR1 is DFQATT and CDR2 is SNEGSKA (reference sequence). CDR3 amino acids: CSASGNRAGANVLTF. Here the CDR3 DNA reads TGCAGTGCTAGTGGGAACAGGGCGGGGGCCAACGTCCTGACTTTC.

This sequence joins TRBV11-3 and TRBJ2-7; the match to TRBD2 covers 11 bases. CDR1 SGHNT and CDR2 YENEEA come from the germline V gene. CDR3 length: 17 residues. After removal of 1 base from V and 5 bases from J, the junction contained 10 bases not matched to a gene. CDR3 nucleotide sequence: TGTGCCAGCAGCTTAGTGTCGGTGGCTAGCGGGGGGAACGAGCAGTACTTC. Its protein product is CASSLVSVASGGNEQYF. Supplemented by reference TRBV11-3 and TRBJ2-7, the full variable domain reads EAGVVQSPRYKIIEKKQPVAFWCNPISGHNTLYWYLQNLGQGPELLIRYENEEAVDDSQLPKDRFSAERLKGVDSTLKIQPAELGDSAVYLCASSLVSVASGGNEQYFGPGTRLTVT.

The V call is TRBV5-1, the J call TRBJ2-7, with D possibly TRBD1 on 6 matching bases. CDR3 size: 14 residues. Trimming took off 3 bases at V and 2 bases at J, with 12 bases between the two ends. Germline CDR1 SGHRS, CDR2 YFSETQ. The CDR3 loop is CASSWGQTAYEQYF. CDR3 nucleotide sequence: TGCGCCAGCAGCTGGGGACAAACGGCCTACGAGCAGTACTTC. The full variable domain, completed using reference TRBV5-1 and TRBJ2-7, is KAGVTQTPRYLIKTRGQQVTLSCSPISGHRSVSWYQQTPGQGLQFLFEYFSETQRNKGNFPGRFSGRQFSNSRSEMNVSTLELGDSALYLCASSWGQTAYEQYFGPGTRLTVT.

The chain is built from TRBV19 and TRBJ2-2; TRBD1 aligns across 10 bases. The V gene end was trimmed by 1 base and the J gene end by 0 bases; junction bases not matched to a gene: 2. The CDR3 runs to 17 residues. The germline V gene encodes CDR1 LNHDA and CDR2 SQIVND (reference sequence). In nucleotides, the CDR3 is TGTGCCAGTAGTATAGGGGGACAGGGGCCGAACACCGGGGAGCTGTTTTTT. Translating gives CASSIGGQGPNTGELFF. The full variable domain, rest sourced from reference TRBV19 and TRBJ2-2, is DGGITQSPKYLFRKEGQNVTLSCEQNLNHDAMYWYRQDPGQGLRLIYYSQIVNDFQKGDIAEGYSVSREKKESFPLTVTSAQKNPTAFYLCASSIGGQGPNTGELFFGEGSRLTVL.

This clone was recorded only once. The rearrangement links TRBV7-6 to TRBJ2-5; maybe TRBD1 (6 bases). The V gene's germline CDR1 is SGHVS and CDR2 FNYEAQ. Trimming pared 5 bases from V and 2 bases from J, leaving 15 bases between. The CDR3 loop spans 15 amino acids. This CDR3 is CASSVTGLIQETQYF. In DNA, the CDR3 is TGTGCCAGCAGCGTCACAGGGCTAATTCAAGAGACCCAGTACTTC. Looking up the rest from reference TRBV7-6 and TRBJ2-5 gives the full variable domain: GAGVSQSPRYKVTKRGQDVALRCDPISGHVSLYWYRQALGQGPEFLTYFNYEAQQDKSGLPNDRFSAERPEGSISTLTIQRTEQRDSAMYRCASSVTGLIQETQYFGPGTRLLVL.

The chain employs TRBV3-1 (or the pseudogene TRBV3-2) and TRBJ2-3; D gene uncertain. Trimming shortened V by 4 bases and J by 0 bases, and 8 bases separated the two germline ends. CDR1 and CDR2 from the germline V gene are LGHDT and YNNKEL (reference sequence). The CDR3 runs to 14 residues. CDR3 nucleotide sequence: TGTGCCAGCAGCCCCCAGACTAGCACAGATACGCAGTATTTT. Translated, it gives CASSPQTSTDTQYF.

The CDR3 DNA reads as TGCAGTTCCTACTACACAGATACGCAGTATTTT. Amino acid sequence: CSSYYTDTQYF. V usage is TRBV20-1 and J usage is TRBJ2-3; D is unresolved. V lost 8 bases, J lost 2 bases, and 8 bases lay in between. Germline lookup yields CDR1 DFQATT and CDR2 SNEGSKA (reference sequence). The CDR3 sequence is 11 residues long.